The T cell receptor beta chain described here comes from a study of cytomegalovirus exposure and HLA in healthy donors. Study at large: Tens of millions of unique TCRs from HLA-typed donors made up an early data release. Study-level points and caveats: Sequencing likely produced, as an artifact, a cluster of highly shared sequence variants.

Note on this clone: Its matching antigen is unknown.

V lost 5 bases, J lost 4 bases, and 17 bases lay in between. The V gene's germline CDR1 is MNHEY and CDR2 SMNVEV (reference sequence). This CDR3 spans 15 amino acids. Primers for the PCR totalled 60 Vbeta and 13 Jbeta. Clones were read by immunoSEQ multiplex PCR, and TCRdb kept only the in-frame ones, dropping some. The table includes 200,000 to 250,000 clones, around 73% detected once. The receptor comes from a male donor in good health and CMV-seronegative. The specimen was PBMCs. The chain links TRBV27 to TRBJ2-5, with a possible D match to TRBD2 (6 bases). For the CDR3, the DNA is TGTGCCAGCAGTGGTCGACTAGTTTTTGGAGAGACCCAGTACTTC. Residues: CASSGRLVFGETQYF.